The table lists the clone carrying this T cell receptor beta chain with a count of one. CDR1 is MNHEY, CDR2 SMNVEV, per germline (reference sequence). The CDR3 runs to 15 residues. The J segment lost 7 bases and the V segment lost 1 base, leaving 5 bases of the junction unmatched. Assay: immunoSEQ multiplex PCR; the TCRdb copy retains only in-frame clones and omits some. The sample lists about 48,000 clones, 83% seen once, with more than 0.9% in the top ten. The sample originates from a study of OX40 agonist ivuxolimab in advanced cancers. The starting material was CD4+ or CD8+ T cells sorted from blood, obtained in a trial of the OX40 agonist ivuxolimab. The rearrangement links TRBV27 to TRBJ1-4; the match to TRBD1 covers 8 bases. The TCR originated in an adult with an advanced solid tumor such as melanoma, head and neck, liver or kidney cancer. The CDR3 spells CASSLWQGAGEKLFF. The DNA for the CDR3 is TGTGCCAGCAGTTTATGGCAGGGGGCGGGTGAAAAACTGTTTTTT.